This is a list of T cell receptor beta chains from one sample in a study of human T cells and chemical hapten exposure. MiXCR, applied by TCRdb to the RACE reads, yields one record per CDR3 protein. This sample has 150,000 to 200,000 distinct CDR3 sequences, with roughly 30% found just once. The input for sequencing was whole blood, taken in connection with sensitization to the hapten diphenylcyclopropenone (DPC). These receptors were obtained from a woman aged 30 to 39 with alopecia areata. Some clones in this sample may be carry-over from other donors' samples. CDR3s leave out the opening cysteine and the closing phenylalanine or tryptophan. For some rows the clone size is stated as once, few or many, or as a class when expanded; others skip it.

>TRBV10-3|13|few|TRBJ2-1
AISELSTGYNEQF
>TRBV20-1|11|few|TRBJ1-1
SAPGTGGPEAF
>TRBV29-1|9|few|TRBJ1-1
SVELGGGAF
>TRBV21-1|12|.|TRBJ2-7
ASRWQGDADEQY
>TRBV29-1|11|.|TRBJ2-6
SAELSGANVLT
>TRBV2|11|.|TRBJ1-1
ASRKDSQGVAF
>TRBV7-2|13|.|TRBJ1-2
ASSFVQQGGYGYT
>TRBV28|12|.|TRBJ2-5
ASSFSRVAETQY
>TRBV7-9|13|.|TRBJ1-6
ASSLGGQERSPLH
>TRBV11-2|14|few|TRBJ2-3
ASSLRGDPVGDTQY